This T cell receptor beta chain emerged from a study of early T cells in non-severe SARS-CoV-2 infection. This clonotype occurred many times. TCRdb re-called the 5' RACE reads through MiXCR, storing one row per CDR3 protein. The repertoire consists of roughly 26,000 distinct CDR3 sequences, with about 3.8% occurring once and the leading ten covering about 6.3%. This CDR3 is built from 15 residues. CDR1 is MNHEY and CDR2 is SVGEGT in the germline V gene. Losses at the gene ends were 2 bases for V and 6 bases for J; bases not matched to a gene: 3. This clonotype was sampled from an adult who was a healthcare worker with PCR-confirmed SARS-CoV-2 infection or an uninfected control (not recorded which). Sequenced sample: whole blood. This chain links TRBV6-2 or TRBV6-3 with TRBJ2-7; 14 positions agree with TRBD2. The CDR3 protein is CASSYEGTSGGEQYF. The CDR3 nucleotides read TGTGCCAGCAGTTACGAGGGGACTAGCGGGGGCGAGCAGTACTTC.